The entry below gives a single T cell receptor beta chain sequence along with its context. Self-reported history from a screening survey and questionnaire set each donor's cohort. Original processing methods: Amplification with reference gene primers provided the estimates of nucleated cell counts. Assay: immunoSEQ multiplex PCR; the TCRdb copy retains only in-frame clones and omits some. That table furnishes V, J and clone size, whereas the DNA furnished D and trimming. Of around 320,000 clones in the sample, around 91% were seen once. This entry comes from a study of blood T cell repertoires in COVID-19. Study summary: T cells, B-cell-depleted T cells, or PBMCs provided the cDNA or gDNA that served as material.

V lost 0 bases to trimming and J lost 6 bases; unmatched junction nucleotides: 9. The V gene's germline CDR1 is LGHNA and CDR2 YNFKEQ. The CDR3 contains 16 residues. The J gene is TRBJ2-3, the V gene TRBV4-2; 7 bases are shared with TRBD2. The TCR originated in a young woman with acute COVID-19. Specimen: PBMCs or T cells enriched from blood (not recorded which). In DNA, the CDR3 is TGTGCCAGCAGCCAAGATGTCGGCGGGAGCTTTGATACGCAGTATTTT. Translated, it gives CASSQDVGGSFDTQYF.